These T cell receptor beta chains were read from a single sample in a study of blood T cells in healthy people across ages. TCRdb ran MiXCR on the 5' RACE reads and lists one entry per CDR3 protein. This sample has under 850,000 distinct CDR3 sequences, with 36% found just once. The sample comprised blood. The receptor set was obtained from a man between 18 and 29 years old in good health. Both conserved end residues are part of each CDR3. D genes are given only for firm matches. Rows may omit the clone size; those that give it use once, few, many or a size class.

many	TRBV5-6	TRBJ2-4	NA	CASSITPDSSKNIQYF	TGTGCCAGCAGCATAACACCGGACAGTAGTAAAAACATTCAGTACTTC
NA	TRBV28	TRBJ1-1	NA	CASSSIGTLEAFF	TGTGCCAGCAGTTCAATCGGGACACTTGAAGCTTTCTTT
NA	TRBV10-3	TRBJ2-1	NA	CAISESLYGNEQFF	TGTGCCATCAGTGAGTCCCTCTATGGTAATGAGCAGTTCTTC
few	TRBV14	TRBJ2-4	NA	CASSQDLLPYNIQYF	TGTGCCAGCAGCCAAGATTTACTGCCCTATAACATTCAGTACTTC
few	TRBV20-1	TRBJ2-7	NA	CSPKTGLMYNEQYF	TGCAGTCCGAAAACAGGGCTTATGTACAATGAGCAGTACTTC
few	TRBV7-3	TRBJ2-5	NA	CASSLELMGTQYF	TGTGCCAGCAGCTTAGAACTCATGGGGACCCAGTACTTC
few	TRBV7-9	TRBJ1-1	NA	CASSLGDHGRFEAFF	TGTGCCAGCAGCTTAGGGGATCACGGTAGATTTGAGGCTTTCTTT
many	TRBV12-3/TRBV12-4	TRBJ2-7	NA	CASSRGGQMNYEQYF	TGTGCCAGCAGTCGAGGCGGGCAGATGAACTACGAGCAGTACTTC
few	TRBV7-9	TRBJ2-4	NA	CASSIRDTLAKNIQYF	TGTGCCAGCAGCATCCGGGACACTCTAGCCAAAAACATTCAGTACTTC
NA	TRBV27	TRBJ2-1	TRBD2	CASSPGAGTYNEQFF	TGTGCCAGCAGTCCGGGAGCGGGGACCTACAATGAGCAGTTCTTC
NA	TRBV29-1	TRBJ2-1	TRBD1	CSAPRAGGANEQFF	TGCAGCGCCCCACGGGCAGGGGGCGCGAATGAGCAGTTCTTC
NA	TRBV7-6	TRBJ1-6	NA	CASSNGRRAGSYNSPLHF	TGTGCCAGCAGCAACGGAAGGAGGGCTGGCTCCTATAATTCACCCCTCCACTTT
NA	TRBV5-1	TRBJ2-4	NA	CASSSGLEKNIQYF	TGCGCCAGCAGCTCGGGACTGGAGAAGAACATTCAGTACTTC
few	TRBV7-9	TRBJ1-4	NA	CASSFGALGEKLFF	TGTGCCAGCAGCTTTGGGGCCCTGGGGGAAAAACTGTTTTTT
NA	TRBV4-3	TRBJ2-1	TRBD2	CASSQDLGGVLWNVQFF	TGCGCCAGCAGCCAAGACCTCGGGGGGGTTCTATGGAATGTGCAGTTCTTC
few	TRBV6-5	TRBJ2-2	TRBD1	CASSYSIPGGPNTGELFF	TGTGCCAGCAGTTACTCGATACCAGGGGGCCCGAACACCGGGGAGCTGTTTTTT
NA	TRBV20-1	TRBJ2-2	NA	CSASAHTGELFF	TGCAGTGCTAGTGCTCACACCGGGGAGCTGTTTTTT
NA	TRBV20-1	TRBJ1-3	NA	CSARAGTLGNTIYF	TGCAGTGCTAGAGCGGGGACGTTGGGAAACACCATATATTTT
many	TRBV9	TRBJ2-1	TRBD1	CASSGGQGSFF	TGTGCCAGCAGTGGTGGACAGGGATCGTTCTTC
few	TRBV20-1	TRBJ2-1	NA	CSANAGNSYNEQFF	TGCAGTGCGAATGCAGGGAACTCCTACAATGAGCAGTTCTTC
NA	TRBV10-3	TRBJ2-7	NA	CAISADDYEQYF	TGTGCCATCAGCGCCGACGACTACGAGCAGTACTTC
few	TRBV7-9	TRBJ2-7	TRBD1	CASSRYLGQGFYEQYF	TGTGCCAGCAGCCGTTATCTGGGACAGGGGTTCTACGAGCAGTACTTC
NA	TRBV28	TRBJ2-2	NA	CASNVGGGELFF	TGTGCCAGCAACGTGGGCGGCGGGGAGCTGTTTTTT
few	TRBV7-3	TRBJ2-3	NA	CASSTDAEDTQYF	TGTGCCAGCAGCACCGATGCGGAAGATACGCAGTATTTT
few	TRBV10-3	TRBJ2-4	TRBD2	CAISESQRGVKNIQYF	TGTGCCATCAGTGAGTCTCAGCGGGGGGTTAAAAACATTCAGTACTTC
many	TRBV24-1	TRBJ2-3	NA	CATSDPYGNHPNTDTQYF	TGTGCCACCAGTGATCCTTACGGGAACCACCCTAACACAGATACGCAGTATTTT
NA	TRBV5-6	TRBJ1-5	TRBD1	CASSRDSINQPQHF	TGTGCCAGCAGCCGGGACAGTATCAATCAGCCCCAGCATTTT
NA	TRBV7-9	TRBJ2-4	NA	CASSAGTVSYNEQYF	TGTGCCAGCAGCGCCGGGACCGTTTCCTACAATGAGCAGTACTTC
many	TRBV5-1	TRBJ2-3	NA	CASSLDAGALTDTQYF	TGCGCCAGCAGCTTGGATGCGGGGGCGCTCACAGATACGCAGTATTTT
NA	TRBV7-2	TRBJ2-3	NA	CASSLGRVPTDTQYF	TGTGCCAGCAGCTTAGGACGGGTTCCCACAGATACGCAGTATTTT
NA	TRBV29-1	TRBJ2-2	NA	CSVGGLQPAGELFF	TGCAGCGTTGGGGGGCTGCAGCCAGCGGGGGAGCTGTTTTTT
many	TRBV20-1	TRBJ1-6	NA	CSAPREGSYNSPLHF	TGCAGTGCTCCCCGGGAGGGCTCCTATAATTCACCCCTCCACTTT
many	TRBV20-1	TRBJ2-3	TRBD2	CSARDPASGGHSTDTQYF	TGCAGTGCTAGAGATCCCGCTAGCGGGGGACACAGCACAGATACGCAGTATTTT
NA	TRBV3-1	TRBJ1-1	NA	CASTYFGKNTEAFF	TGTGCCAGCACCTACTTTGGGAAGAACACTGAAGCTTTCTTT
few	TRBV12-3/TRBV12-4	TRBJ1-5	TRBD1	CASSLTGQGGNQPQHF	TGTGCCAGCAGTTTAACGGGACAGGGGGGGAATCAGCCCCAGCATTTT
many	TRBV14	TRBJ2-3	NA	CASSPPFTSTDTQYF	TGTGCCAGCAGCCCACCCTTTACCAGCACAGATACGCAGTATTTT